Listed here are 22 T cell receptor beta chains from one sample, sequenced in a study of cytomegalovirus exposure and HLA in healthy donors. The PCR ran on 60 Vbeta and 13 Jbeta primers. Repertoires were generated with immunoSEQ multiplex PCR, while TCRdb's copy carries only in-frame clones and drops some. The table includes about 130,000 clones, roughly 70% detected once. Sequencing used PBMCs. The origin of the receptors is a man aged 35-49 years in good health and CMV-seropositive.

This chain joins TRBV5-1 and TRBJ2-5; 12 bases agree with TRBD1. This CDR3 region has 18 residues. With V trimmed by 0 bases and J by 5 bases, 11 bases remained unmatched. Per germline, CDR1 SGHRS and CDR2 YFSETQ. The DNA of the CDR3 is TGCGCCAGCAGCTTGGGCGGCGGGACAGGGGGCGTTCGGGAGACCCAGTACTTC. Amino acids: CASSLGGGTGGVRETQYF.

In this sample, this clone turned up once. The chain carries TRBV5-1 and TRBJ2-1, with 8 bases aligning to TRBD2. The V gene's germline CDR1 is SGHRS and CDR2 YFSETQ. The length of the CDR3 is 15 residues. Losses at the gene ends were 4 bases for V and 0 bases for J; bases not matched to a gene: 3. DNA for the CDR3: TGCGCCAGCAGCGGTAGCGGGGTCTCCTACAATGAGCAGTTCTTC. Protein: CASSGSGVSYNEQFF. Using reference TRBV5-1 and TRBJ2-1 for the parts outside the CDR3, the full variable domain is KAGVTQTPRYLIKTRGQQVTLSCSPISGHRSVSWYQQTPGQGLQFLFEYFSETQRNKGNFPGRFSGRQFSNSRSEMNVSTLELGDSALYLCASSGSGVSYNEQFFGPGTRLTVL.

This chain links TRBV7-2 with TRBJ2-7, with TRBD1 matching over 7 bases. CDR1 is SGHTA, CDR2 FQGNSA, per germline. The J segment lost 12 bases and the V segment lost 5 bases, leaving 16 bases of the junction unmatched. This CDR3 has 14 residues. In DNA form, the CDR3 reads TGTGCCAGCAGCGGCTCCGGGACAGACGTTGGTCTGTACTTC. This sequence encodes CASSGSGTDVGLYF.

The rearrangement uses TRBV5-4 and TRBJ1-5; D possibly corresponds to TRBD1 (6 bases). Germline loops: CDR1 SGHNT, CDR2 YYREEE (reference sequence). V shed 0 bases and J shed 1 base, with 8 bases lying between them. CDR3 size: 15 residues. In nucleotides, the CDR3 is TGTGCCAGCAGCTTGGACAGGGCAAGCAATCAGCCCCAGCATTTT. Translated, it gives CASSLDRASNQPQHF.

This chain joins TRBV19 and TRBJ2-2; D might be TRBD2 (6 bases). Germline V gives CDR1 LNHDA, CDR2 SQIVND (reference sequence). This CDR3 has 14 residues. V was pared by 6 bases and J by 1 base, with 9 bases between. CDR3 region: CASRMGGNTGELFF. The CDR3 coding sequence is TGTGCCAGTAGAATGGGGGGGAACACCGGGGAGCTGTTTTTT.

The sample holds a few counts of this clone. The rearrangement uses TRBV30 and TRBJ2-7, with D uncertain. There are 13 residues in the CDR3. Germline lookup yields CDR1 GTSNPN and CDR2 SVGIG (reference sequence). V was clipped by 4 bases and J by 0 bases, with 10 bases between them. The CDR3 coding sequence is TGTGCCTGGACGTCAGGTGCCTCCTACGAGCAGTACTTC. This gives the protein CAWTSGASYEQYF. Full variable domain (remainder filled in from reference TRBV30 and TRBJ2-7): SQTIHQWPATLVQPVGSPLSLECTVEGTSNPNLYWYRQAAGRGLQLLFYSVGIGQISSEVPQNLSASRPQDRQFILSSKKLLLSDSGFYLCAWTSGASYEQYFGPGTRLTVT.

The rearrangement uses TRBV5-4 and TRBJ2-7; D is unclear. From germline, CDR1 is SGHNT and CDR2 YYREEE (reference sequence). V lost 2 bases and J 2 bases, leaving 11 bases between the germline ends. This CDR3 is built from 14 residues. The CDR3 DNA reads TGTGCCAGCAGCTTTCGCACAGACCCCTACGAGCAGTACTTC. Residues: CASSFRTDPYEQYF.

This clone was recorded a few times. V usage is TRBV27 and J usage is TRBJ2-5, with D possibly matching TRBD2 (5 bases). The V gene lost 3 bases and the J gene lost 4 bases, with 6 bases spanning the gap. The CDR3 length is 12 residues. CDR1 is MNHEY and CDR2 is SMNVEV in the germline V gene (reference sequence). This CDR3 reads CASSFGGETQYF. The CDR3 coding sequence is TGTGCCAGCAGTTTTGGAGGAGAGACCCAGTACTTC.

The V gene is TRBV18, the J gene TRBJ2-7, with D tentatively TRBD1 (6 bases). The germline V and J ends were trimmed by 0 bases and 2 bases, with 11 bases remaining between them. The CDR3 sequence is 15 residues long. Germline V lookup: CDR1 KGHSH, CDR2 LQKENI. This CDR3 is CASSPPGQSTYEQYF. In DNA form, the CDR3 reads TGTGCCAGCTCACCACCGGGACAATCTACCTACGAGCAGTACTTC. Full variable domain (missing parts from reference TRBV18 and TRBJ2-7): NAGVMQNPRHLVRRRGQEARLRCSPMKGHSHVYWYRQLPEEGLKFMVYLQKENIIDESGMPKERFSAEFPKEGPSILRIQQVVRGDSAAYFCASSPPGQSTYEQYFGPGTRLTVT.

This sequence joins TRBV19 and TRBJ2-7, with a possible D match to TRBD2 (5 bases). V was shortened by 8 bases and J by 7 bases, with 6 bases between the two germline ends. Germline CDR1 is LNHDA and CDR2 is SQIVND (reference sequence). This CDR3 comprises 9 residues. In nucleotides, the CDR3 is TGTGCCAGTGACTATGAGCAGTACTTC. Translated: CASDYEQYF. Drawing the rest from reference TRBV19 and TRBJ2-7, the complete variable domain is DGGITQSPKYLFRKEGQNVTLSCEQNLNHDAMYWYRQDPGQGLRLIYYSQIVNDFQKGDIAEGYSVSREKKESFPLTVTSAQKNPTAFYLCASDYEQYFGPGTRLTVT.

The J gene is TRBJ1-2, the V gene TRBV27, with a possible D match to TRBD1 (6 bases). Looked up from germline, CDR1 is MNHEY and CDR2 is SMNVEV (reference sequence). The CDR3 length is 14 residues. Trimming pared 5 bases from V and 0 bases from J, leaving 10 bases between. DNA of the CDR3: TGTGCCAGCAGTCCCCGGACAGCTAACTATGGCTACACCTTC. Translated, it gives CASSPRTANYGYTF.

V is TRBV5-1 and J is TRBJ1-1; D is possibly TRBD1 (5 bases). CDR1 SGHRS and CDR2 YFSETQ come from the germline V gene. Trimming pared 4 bases from V and 6 bases from J, leaving 7 bases between. The CDR3 is 11 residues long. CDR3 region: CASSLGPEAFF. CDR3 DNA sequence: TGCGCCAGCAGCCTGGGGCCTGAAGCTTTCTTT.

The chain is built from TRBV30 and TRBJ1-5; D is unresolved. V was trimmed by 1 base and J by 7 bases, leaving 23 bases between them. From germline, CDR1 is GTSNPN and CDR2 SVGIG (reference sequence). CDR3 size: 17 residues. The CDR3 bases are TGTGCCTGGAGTGACAGTTTTATCCCAGGAGGGCGACAGCCCCAGCATTTT. Its translation: CAWSDSFIPGGRQPQHF.

The V and J genes are TRBV19 and TRBJ2-7; D remains unclear. The germline V and J ends were trimmed by 5 bases and 5 bases, with 10 bases remaining between them. Germline V gene data show CDR1 as LNHDA and CDR2 as SQIVND (reference sequence). This CDR3 region has 12 residues. The CDR3 protein is CASSPTAHEQYF. The CDR3 DNA reads as TGTGCCAGTAGTCCCACTGCCCACGAGCAGTACTTC.

This clone was recorded once. The DNA of the CDR3 is TGTGCCTGGAGTTTAAGACGACAGGTGCAAGAGACCCAGTACTTC. Protein: CAWSLRRQVQETQYF. The chain joins TRBV30 to TRBJ2-5, with a tentative D call TRBD1 (6 bases). Trimming stripped 2 bases from V and 2 bases from J, with 15 bases between. The CDR3 contains 15 residues. The germline V gene has CDR1 GTSNPN and CDR2 SVGIG (reference sequence).

This clone was picked up a small number of times. The chain uses TRBV12-5 and TRBJ2-2; TRBD2 matches 7 bases. Per the germline V gene, CDR1 is LGHNT and CDR2 is FRNRAP. Trimming removed 7 bases from V and 4 bases from J; junction bases left unmatched: 6. CDR3 length: 14 amino acids. The CDR3 coding sequence is TGTGCTAGTGCTACGGGGGGTGGCACCGGGGAGCTGTTTTTT. This translates into CASATGGGTGELFF.

This chain uses TRBV27 with TRBJ2-1; 9 bases are shared with TRBD2. CDR1 is MNHEY and CDR2 is SMNVEV in the germline V gene (reference sequence). The CDR3 runs 16 residues. Germline trimming cut 5 bases from V and 2 bases from J; bases unmatched to any gene: 7. CDR3 in amino acids: CASSPTAGGAYNEQFF. In DNA, the CDR3 is TGTGCCAGCAGTCCAACAGCGGGGGGAGCCTACAATGAGCAGTTCTTC.

The table lists this clone with a count of one. The genes are TRBV30 and TRBJ1-2, with 7 bases that match TRBD1. This CDR3 is built from 15 residues. CDR1 and CDR2 from the germline V gene are GTSNPN and SVGIG (reference sequence). Losses at the gene ends were 3 bases for V and 0 bases for J; bases not matched to a gene: 7. The CDR3 nucleotides read TGTGCCTGGAGGCACGGACAGGCCGCTAACTATGGCTACACCTTC. It codes for CAWRHGQAANYGYTF.

V and J are TRBV9 and TRBJ2-1, with a tentative D call TRBD2 (6 bases). The germline V gene encodes CDR1 SGDLS and CDR2 YYNGEE. The germline V and J ends were trimmed by 3 bases and 0 bases, with 10 bases remaining between them. This CDR3 has 15 amino acids. The CDR3 spells CASSARDFSYNEQFF. The CDR3 coding sequence is TGTGCCAGCAGCGCCCGGGACTTCTCCTACAATGAGCAGTTCTTC. The whole variable domain, filled in from reference TRBV9 and TRBJ2-1, reads DSGVTQTPKHLITATGQRVTLRCSPRSGDLSVYWYQQSLDQGLQFLIQYYNGEERAKGNILERFSAQQFPDLHSELNLSSLELGDSALYFCASSARDFSYNEQFFGPGTRLTVL.

The V and J genes are TRBV6-1 and TRBJ2-3; TRBD2 matches 7 bases. The CDR3 runs 16 residues. The trim removed 6 bases at V and 8 bases at J, leaving 17 bases unmatched. CDR1 and CDR2 (germline): MNHNS, SASEGT. In DNA, the CDR3 is TGTGCCAGCAGCGAAAGGAGACTAGCAGTGGGTGGTACGCAGTATTTT. Translating it yields CASSERRLAVGGTQYF.

The rearrangement links TRBV5-1 to TRBJ2-1, with TRBD1 matching 8 bases. CDR3 size: 13 residues. The V segment lost 4 bases and the J segment 6 bases; nucleotides outside the gene matches: 3. Germline assignment: CDR1 SGHRS and CDR2 YFSETQ. DNA of the CDR3: TGCGCCAGCAGCACTGACAGGGGCAATGAGCAGTTCTTC. It translates to CASSTDRGNEQFF.

The chain employs TRBV6-1 and TRBJ1-3; possible D gene TRBD1, 6 bases. Germline V gene sequence: CDR1 MNHNS, CDR2 SASEGT. With 6 bases removed from V and 2 bases from J, the gap between germline ends came to 8 bases. This CDR3 is built from 13 residues. CDR3: CASRRTAGNTIYF. CDR3 DNA sequence: TGTGCCAGCAGGAGGACAGCTGGAAACACCATATATTTT.